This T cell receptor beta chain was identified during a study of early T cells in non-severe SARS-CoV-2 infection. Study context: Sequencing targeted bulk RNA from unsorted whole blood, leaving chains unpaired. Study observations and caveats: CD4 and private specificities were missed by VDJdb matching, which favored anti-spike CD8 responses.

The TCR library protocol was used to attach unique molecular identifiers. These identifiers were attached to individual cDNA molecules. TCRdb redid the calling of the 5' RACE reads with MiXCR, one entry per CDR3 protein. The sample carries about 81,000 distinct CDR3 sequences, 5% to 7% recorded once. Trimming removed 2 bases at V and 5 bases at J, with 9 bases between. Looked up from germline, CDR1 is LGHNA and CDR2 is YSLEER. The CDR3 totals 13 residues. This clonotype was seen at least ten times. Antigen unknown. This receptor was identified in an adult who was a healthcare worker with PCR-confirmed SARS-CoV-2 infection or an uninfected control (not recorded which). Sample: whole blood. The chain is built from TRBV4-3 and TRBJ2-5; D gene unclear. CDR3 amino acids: CASSQTHQETQYF. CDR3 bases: TGCGCCAGCAGCCAAACTCATCAGGAGACCCAGTACTTC.